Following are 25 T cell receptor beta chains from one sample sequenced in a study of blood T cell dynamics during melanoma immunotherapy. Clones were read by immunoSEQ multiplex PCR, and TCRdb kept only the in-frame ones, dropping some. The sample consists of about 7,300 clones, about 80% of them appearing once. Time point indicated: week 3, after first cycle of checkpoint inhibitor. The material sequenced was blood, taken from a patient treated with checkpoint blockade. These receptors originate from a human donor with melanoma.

Here the CDR3 reads CASSLVGTDNSPLHF. As DNA, the CDR3 is TGCGCCAGCAGCTTGGTAGGGACAGATAATTCACCCCTCCACTTT. V is TRBV5-1 and J is TRBJ1-6; 7 bases match TRBD1. The V gene's germline CDR1 is SGHRS and CDR2 YFSETQ. The CDR3 spans 15 residues. Trimming at V came to 0 bases and at J to 5 bases, leaving 2 bases not matched to a gene.

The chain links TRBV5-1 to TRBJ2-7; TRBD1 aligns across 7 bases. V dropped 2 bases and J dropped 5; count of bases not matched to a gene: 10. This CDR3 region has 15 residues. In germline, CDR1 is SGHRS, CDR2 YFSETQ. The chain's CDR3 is CASSFKRQGPDEQYF. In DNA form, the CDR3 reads TGCGCCAGCAGCTTCAAACGACAGGGCCCAGACGAGCAGTACTTC.

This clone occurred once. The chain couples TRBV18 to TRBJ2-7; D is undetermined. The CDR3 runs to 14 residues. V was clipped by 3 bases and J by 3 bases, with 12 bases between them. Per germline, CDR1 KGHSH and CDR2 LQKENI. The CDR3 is CASSPFRNIYEQYF. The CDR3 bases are TGTGCCAGCTCACCGTTCCGGAACATCTACGAGCAGTACTTC. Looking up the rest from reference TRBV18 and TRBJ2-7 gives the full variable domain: NAGVMQNPRHLVRRRGQEARLRCSPMKGHSHVYWYRQLPEEGLKFMVYLQKENIIDESGMPKERFSAEFPKEGPSILRIQQVVRGDSAAYFCASSPFRNIYEQYFGPGTRLTVT.

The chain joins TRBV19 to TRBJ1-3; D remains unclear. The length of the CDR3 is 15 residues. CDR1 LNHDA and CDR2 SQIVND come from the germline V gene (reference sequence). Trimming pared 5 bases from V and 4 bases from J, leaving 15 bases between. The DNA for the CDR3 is TGTGCCAGTAGTTCCCGGTTTGGGCGAGGAAACACCATATATTTT. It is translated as CASSSRFGRGNTIYF.

For the CDR3, the DNA is TGTGCCAGCAGCTTAGCGGGGCAGGACTACACCTTC. Its translation: CASSLAGQDYTF. The chain links TRBV7-9 to TRBJ1-2, with D perhaps matching TRBD1 (5 bases). The CDR3 totals 12 residues. V was clipped by 0 bases and J by 10 bases, with 9 bases between them. Germline CDR1 and CDR2: SEHNR and FQNEAQ (reference sequence).

The DNA of the CDR3 is TGTGCCAGCAGACCCGGGACAGCTATTTCACCCCTCCACTTT. Protein: CASRPGTAISPLHF. The chain links TRBV28 to TRBJ1-6, with TRBD1 matching 7 bases. From germline, CDR1 is MDHEN and CDR2 SYDVKM. The CDR3 spans 14 residues. Unmatched junction bases numbered 8, after V lost 6 bases and J lost 9 bases.

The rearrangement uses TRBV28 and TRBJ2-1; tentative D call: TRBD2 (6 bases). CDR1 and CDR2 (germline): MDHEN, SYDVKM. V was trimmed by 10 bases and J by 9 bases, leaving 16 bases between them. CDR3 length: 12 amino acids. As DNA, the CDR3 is TGTGCCACCATAGGAGGGTTACGTGAGCAGTTCTTC. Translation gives CATIGGLREQFF.

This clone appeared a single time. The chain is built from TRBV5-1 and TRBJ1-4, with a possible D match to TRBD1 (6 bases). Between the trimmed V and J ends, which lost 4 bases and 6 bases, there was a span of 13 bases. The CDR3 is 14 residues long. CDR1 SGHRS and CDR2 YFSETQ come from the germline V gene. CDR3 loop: CASSGVQGDEKLFF. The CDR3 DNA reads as TGCGCCAGCAGCGGGGTACAGGGCGATGAAAAACTGTTTTTT.

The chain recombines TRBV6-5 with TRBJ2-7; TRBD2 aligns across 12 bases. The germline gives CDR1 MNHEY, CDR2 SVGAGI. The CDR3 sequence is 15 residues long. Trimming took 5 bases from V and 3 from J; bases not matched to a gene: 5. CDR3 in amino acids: CASSALAGGLYEQYF. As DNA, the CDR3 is TGTGCCAGCAGTGCACTAGCGGGGGGACTCTACGAGCAGTACTTC.

The CDR3 DNA follows: TGTGCCAGCATCCTATACGGTGCAGGCCGGGGTGGGACTGAAGCTTTCTTT. Translation gives CASILYGAGRGGTEAFF. The chain has TRBV28 and TRBJ1-1, with no clear D. CDR1 is MDHEN, CDR2 SYDVKM, per germline. The V and J ends lost 7 bases and 5 bases respectively, with 26 bases between them. This CDR3 contains 17 residues.

The CDR3 spells CASSYGADTQYF. DNA for the CDR3: TGTGCCAGTAGTTATGGGGCAGATACGCAGTATTTT. The rearrangement joins TRBV19 to TRBJ2-3; D not resolved. Trimming removed 5 bases at V and 4 bases at J, with 7 bases between. The CDR3 has 12 residues. Per the germline V gene, CDR1 is LNHDA and CDR2 is SQIVND (reference sequence).

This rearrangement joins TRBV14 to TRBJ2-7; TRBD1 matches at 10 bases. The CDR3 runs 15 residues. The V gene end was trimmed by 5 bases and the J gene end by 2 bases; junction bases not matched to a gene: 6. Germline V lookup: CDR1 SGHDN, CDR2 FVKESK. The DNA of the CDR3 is TGTGCCAGCAGCATCCGAGGACAGGGGGCCTACGAGCAGTACTTC. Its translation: CASSIRGQGAYEQYF. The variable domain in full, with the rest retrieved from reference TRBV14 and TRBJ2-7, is EAGVTQFPSHSVIEKGQTVTLRCDPISGHDNLYWYRRVMGKEIKFLLHFVKESKQDESGMPNNRFLAERTGGTYSTLKVQPAELEDSGVYFCASSIRGQGAYEQYFGPGTRLTVT.

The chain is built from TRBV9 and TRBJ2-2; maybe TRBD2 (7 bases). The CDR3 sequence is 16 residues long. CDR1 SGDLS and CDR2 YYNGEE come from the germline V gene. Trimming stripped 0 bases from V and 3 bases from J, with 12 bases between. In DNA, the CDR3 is TGTGCCAGCAGCGTAGTAGGCGGGGGCGACACCGGGGAGCTGTTTTTT. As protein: CASSVVGGGDTGELFF.

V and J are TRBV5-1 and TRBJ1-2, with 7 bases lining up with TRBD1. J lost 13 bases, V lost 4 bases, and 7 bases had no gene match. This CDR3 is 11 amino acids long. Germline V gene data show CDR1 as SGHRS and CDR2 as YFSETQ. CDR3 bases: TGCGCCAGCAGCACGGCACAGGGGCTCACCTTC. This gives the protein CASSTAQGLTF.

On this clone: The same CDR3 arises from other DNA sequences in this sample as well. The chain's CDR3 is CASSSSDRGPYYGYTF. The CDR3, as DNA: TGTGCCAGCAGCTCGTCTGACAGGGGGCCCTACTATGGCTACACCTTC. This chain joins TRBV7-7 and TRBJ1-2; TRBD1 agrees at 10 bases. Germline V gene lookup returns CDR1 SSHAT and CDR2 FNYEAQ (reference sequence). CDR3 length equals 16 residues. Trimming took 4 bases from V and 3 from J; bases not matched to a gene: 8.

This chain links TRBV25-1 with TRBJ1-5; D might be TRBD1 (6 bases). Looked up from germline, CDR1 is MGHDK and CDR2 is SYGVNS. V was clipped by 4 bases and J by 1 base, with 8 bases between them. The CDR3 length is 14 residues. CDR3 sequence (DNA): TGTGCCAGCAGTGTCACAGGGAGCAATCAGCCCCAGCATTTT. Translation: CASSVTGSNQPQHF.

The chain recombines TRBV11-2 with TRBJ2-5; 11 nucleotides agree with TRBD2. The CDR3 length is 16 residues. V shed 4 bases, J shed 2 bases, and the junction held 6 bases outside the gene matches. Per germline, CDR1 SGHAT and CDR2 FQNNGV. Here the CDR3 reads CASSSGTSGLQETQYF. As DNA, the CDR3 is TGTGCCAGCAGCTCAGGGACTAGCGGATTACAAGAGACCCAGTACTTC.

The CDR3 DNA reads TGTGCCAGCAGTTTAGGGGCGGCAGGGATCAACGAGCAGTACTTC. Protein sequence: CASSLGAAGINEQYF. V usage is TRBV27 and J usage is TRBJ2-7; the D gene is possibly TRBD1 (5 bases). Looked up from germline, CDR1 is MNHEY and CDR2 is SMNVEV (reference sequence). V was shortened by 2 bases and J by 5 bases, with 16 bases between the two germline ends. CDR3 length: 15 residues.

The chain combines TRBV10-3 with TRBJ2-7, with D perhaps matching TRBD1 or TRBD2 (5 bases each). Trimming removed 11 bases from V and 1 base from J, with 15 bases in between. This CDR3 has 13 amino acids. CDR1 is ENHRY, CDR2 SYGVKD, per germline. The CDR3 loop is CAARGPPSYEQYF. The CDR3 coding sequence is TGTGCCGCCCGGGGACCACCTTCCTACGAGCAGTACTTC.

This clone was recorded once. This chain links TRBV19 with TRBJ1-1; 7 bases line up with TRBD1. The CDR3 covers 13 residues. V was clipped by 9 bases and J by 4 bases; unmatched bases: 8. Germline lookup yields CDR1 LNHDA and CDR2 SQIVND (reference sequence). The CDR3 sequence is CASNRGLGTEAFF. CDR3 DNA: TGTGCCAGCAACAGGGGTCTAGGCACTGAAGCTTTCTTT.

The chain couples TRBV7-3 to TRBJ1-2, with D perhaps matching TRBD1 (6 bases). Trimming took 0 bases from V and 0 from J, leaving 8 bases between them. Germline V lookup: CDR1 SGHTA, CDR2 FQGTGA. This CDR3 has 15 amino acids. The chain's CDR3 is CASSLTGGSNYGYTF. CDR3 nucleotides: TGTGCCAGCAGCTTAACAGGGGGTTCTAACTATGGCTACACCTTC.

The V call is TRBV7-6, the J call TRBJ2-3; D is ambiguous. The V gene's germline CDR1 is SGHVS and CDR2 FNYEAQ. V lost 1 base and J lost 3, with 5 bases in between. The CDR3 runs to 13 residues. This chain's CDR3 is CASSLGPTDTQYF. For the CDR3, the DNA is TGTGCCAGCAGCTTAGGGCCAACAGATACGCAGTATTTT.

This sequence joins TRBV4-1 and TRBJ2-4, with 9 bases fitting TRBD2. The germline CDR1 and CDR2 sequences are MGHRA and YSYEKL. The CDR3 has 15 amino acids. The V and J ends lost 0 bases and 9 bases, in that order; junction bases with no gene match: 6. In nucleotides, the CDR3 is TGCGCCAGCAGCCAAGATCCCCTAGCGGGGTTCATTCAGTACTTC. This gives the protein CASSQDPLAGFIQYF.

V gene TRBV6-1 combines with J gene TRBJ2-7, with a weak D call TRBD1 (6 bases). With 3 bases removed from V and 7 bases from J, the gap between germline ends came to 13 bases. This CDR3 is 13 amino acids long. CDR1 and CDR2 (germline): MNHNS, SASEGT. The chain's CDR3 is CASSEATGFEQYF. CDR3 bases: TGTGCCAGCAGTGAGGCGACAGGATTTGAGCAGTACTTC.

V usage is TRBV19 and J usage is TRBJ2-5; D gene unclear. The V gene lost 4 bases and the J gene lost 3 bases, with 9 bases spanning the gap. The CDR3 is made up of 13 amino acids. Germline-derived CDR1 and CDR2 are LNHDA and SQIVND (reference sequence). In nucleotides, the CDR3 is TGTGCCAGTAGTAACCTCTACAAAGAGACCCAGTACTTC. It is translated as CASSNLYKETQYF.